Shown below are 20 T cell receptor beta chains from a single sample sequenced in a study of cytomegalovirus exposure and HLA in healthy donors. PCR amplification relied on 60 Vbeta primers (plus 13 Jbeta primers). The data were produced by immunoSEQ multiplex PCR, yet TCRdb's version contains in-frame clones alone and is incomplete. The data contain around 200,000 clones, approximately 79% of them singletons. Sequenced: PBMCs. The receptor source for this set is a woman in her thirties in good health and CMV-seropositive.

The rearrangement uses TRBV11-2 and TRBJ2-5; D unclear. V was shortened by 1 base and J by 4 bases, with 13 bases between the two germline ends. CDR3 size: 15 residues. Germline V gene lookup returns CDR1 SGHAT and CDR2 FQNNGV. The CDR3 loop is CASSLGGIDPETQYF. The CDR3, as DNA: TGTGCCAGCAGCTTAGGAGGAATTGACCCAGAGACCCAGTACTTC. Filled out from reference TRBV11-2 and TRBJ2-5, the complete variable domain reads EAGVAQSPRYKIIEKRQSVAFWCNPISGHATLYWYQQILGQGPKLLIQFQNNGVVDDSQLPKDRFSAERLKGVDSTLKIQPAKLEDSAVYLCASSLGGIDPETQYFGPGTRLLVL.

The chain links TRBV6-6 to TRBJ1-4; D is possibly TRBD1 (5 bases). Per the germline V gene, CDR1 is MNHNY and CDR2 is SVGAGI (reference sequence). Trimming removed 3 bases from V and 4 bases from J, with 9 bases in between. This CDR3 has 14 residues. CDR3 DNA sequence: TGTGCCAGCAGTTATGGGGGGGGTAATGAAAAACTGTTTTTT. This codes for CASSYGGGNEKLFF.

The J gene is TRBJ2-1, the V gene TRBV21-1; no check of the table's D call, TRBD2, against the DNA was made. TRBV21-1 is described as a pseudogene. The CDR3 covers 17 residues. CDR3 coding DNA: TGTGCCAGCAGCAAATCTCCCGGGAGAGGGTCCTACAATGAGCAGTTCTTC. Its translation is CASSKSPGRGSYNEQFF.

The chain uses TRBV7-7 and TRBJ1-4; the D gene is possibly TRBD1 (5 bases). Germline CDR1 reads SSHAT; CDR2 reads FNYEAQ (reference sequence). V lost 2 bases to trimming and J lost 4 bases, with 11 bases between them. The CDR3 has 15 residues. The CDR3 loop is CASSLTGHVNEKLFF. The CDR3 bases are TGTGCCAGCAGCTTAACCGGACACGTTAATGAAAAACTGTTTTTT.

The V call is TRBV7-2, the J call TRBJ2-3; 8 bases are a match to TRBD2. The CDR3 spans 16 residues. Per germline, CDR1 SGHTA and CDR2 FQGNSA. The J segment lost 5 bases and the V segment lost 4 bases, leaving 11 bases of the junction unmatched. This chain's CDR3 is CASSSPGRGGRDTQYF. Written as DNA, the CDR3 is TGTGCCAGCAGCTCTCCAGGACGGGGGGGCCGAGATACGCAGTATTTT.

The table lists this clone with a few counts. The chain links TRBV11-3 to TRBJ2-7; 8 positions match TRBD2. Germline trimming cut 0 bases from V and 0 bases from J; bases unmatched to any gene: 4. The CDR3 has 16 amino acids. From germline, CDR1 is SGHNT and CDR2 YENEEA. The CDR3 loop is CASSLDGTSGSYEQYF. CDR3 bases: TGTGCCAGCAGCTTAGATGGCACTAGCGGCTCCTACGAGCAGTACTTC.

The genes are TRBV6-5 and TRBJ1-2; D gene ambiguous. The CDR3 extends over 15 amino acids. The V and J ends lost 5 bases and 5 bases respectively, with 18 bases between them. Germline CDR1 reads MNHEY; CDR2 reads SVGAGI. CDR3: CASSPRPAELYGYTF. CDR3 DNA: TGTGCCAGCAGTCCTCGCCCGGCGGAGCTTTATGGCTACACCTTC.

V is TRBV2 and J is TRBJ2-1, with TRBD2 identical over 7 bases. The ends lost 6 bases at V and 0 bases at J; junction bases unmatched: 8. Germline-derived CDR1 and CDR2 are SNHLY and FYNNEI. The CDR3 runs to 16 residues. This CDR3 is CASRKAGYSSYNEQFF. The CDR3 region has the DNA TGTGCCAGCAGGAAAGCGGGGTATAGCTCCTACAATGAGCAGTTCTTC. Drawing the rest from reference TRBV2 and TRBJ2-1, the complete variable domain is EPEVTQTPSHQVTQMGQEVILRCVPISNHLYFYWYRQILGQKVEFLVSFYNNEISEKSEIFDDQFSVERPDGSNFTLKIRSTKLEDSAMYFCASRKAGYSSYNEQFFGPGTRLTVL.

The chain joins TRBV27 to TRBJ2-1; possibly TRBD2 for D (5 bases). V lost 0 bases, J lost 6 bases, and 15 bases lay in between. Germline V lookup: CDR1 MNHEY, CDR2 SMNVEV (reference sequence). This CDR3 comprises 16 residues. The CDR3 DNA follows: TGTGCCAGCAGTTTATCGATAGAGCGGCTACGCAATGAGCAGTTCTTC. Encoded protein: CASSLSIERLRNEQFF.

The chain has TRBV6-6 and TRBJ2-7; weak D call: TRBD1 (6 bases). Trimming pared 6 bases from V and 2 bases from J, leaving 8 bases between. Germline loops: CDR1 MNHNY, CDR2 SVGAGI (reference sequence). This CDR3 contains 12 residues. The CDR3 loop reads CASSRDTYEQYF. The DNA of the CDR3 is TGTGCCAGCAGCCGGGACACCTACGAGCAGTACTTC.

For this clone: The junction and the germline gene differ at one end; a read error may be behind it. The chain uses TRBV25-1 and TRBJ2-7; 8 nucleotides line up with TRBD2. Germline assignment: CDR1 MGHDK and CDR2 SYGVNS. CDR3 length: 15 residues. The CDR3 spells CASSGGSGSNYGQYF. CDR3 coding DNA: TGTGCCAGCAGTGGGGGGAGCGGGAGTAACTACGGGCAGTACTTC.

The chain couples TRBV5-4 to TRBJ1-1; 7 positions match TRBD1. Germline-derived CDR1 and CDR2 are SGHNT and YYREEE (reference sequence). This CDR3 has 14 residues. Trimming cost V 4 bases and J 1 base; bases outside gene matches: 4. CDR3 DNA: TGTGCCAGCAGCCACAGGGGTGGGAACACTGAAGCTTTCTTT. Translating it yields CASSHRGGNTEAFF.

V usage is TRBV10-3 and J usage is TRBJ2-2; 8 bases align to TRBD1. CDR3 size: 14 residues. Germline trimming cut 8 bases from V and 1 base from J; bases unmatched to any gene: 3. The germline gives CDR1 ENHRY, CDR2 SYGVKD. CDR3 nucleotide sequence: TGTGCCATCTGGACAGGGAGGAACACCGGGGAGCTGTTTTTT. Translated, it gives CAIWTGRNTGELFF.

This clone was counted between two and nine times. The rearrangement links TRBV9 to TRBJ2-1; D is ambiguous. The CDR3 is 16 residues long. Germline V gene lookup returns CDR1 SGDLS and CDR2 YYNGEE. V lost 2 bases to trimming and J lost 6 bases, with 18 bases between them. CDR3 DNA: TGTGCCAGCAGCGTTGATCCGGGTTCCGAGGTCAATGAGCAGTTCTTC. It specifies CASSVDPGSEVNEQFF.

Here the CDR3 reads CASSQVARAEGEQYF. DNA of the CDR3: TGCGCCAGCAGCCAAGTAGCGAGGGCGGAGGGCGAGCAGTACTTC. The chain has TRBV4-3 and TRBJ2-7; TRBD2 is a possible D gene (6 bases). The CDR3 has 15 residues. CDR1 is LGHNA, CDR2 YSLEER, per germline. Trimming pared 1 base from V and 6 bases from J, leaving 16 bases between.

Here the CDR3 DNA reads TGTGCCAGCAGTTACGACCCCCGGAGTGAGCAGTTCTTC. Translating it yields CASSYDPRSEQFF. The rearrangement uses TRBV2 and TRBJ2-1; D unresolved. The length of the CDR3 is 13 residues. The germline V gene encodes CDR1 SNHLY and CDR2 FYNNEI. V gave up 5 bases and J gave up 9 bases, with 14 bases separating them. Full variable domain (remainder filled in from reference TRBV2 and TRBJ2-1): EPEVTQTPSHQVTQMGQEVILRCVPISNHLYFYWYRQILGQKVEFLVSFYNNEISEKSEIFDDQFSVERPDGSNFTLKIRSTKLEDSAMYFCASSYDPRSEQFFGPGTRLTVL.

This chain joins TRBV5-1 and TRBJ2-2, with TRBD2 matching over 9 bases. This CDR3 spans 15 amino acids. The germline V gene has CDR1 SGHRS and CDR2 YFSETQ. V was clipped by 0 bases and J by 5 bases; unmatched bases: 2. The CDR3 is CASSLASGVTGELFF. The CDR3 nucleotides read TGCGCCAGCAGCTTGGCTAGCGGGGTTACCGGGGAGCTGTTTTTT.

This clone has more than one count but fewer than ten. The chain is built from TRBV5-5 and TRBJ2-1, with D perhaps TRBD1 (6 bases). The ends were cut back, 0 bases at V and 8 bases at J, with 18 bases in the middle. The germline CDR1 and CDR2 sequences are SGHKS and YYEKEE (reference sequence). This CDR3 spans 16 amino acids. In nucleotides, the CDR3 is TGTGCCAGCAGCTTGGAGGGGGTTGGGCCGCCCGATGAGCAGTTCTTC. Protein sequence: CASSLEGVGPPDEQFF.

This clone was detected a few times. The CDR3 DNA is TGTGCCAGCAGCACATTTCTGGGGCAGGGGGCCGGGACTGAAGCTTTCTTT. It specifies CASSTFLGQGAGTEAFF. The chain has TRBV11-2 and TRBJ1-1; 8 bases map to TRBD1. Germline trimming cut 5 bases from V and 5 bases from J; bases unmatched to any gene: 16. This CDR3 contains 17 residues. In germline, CDR1 is SGHAT, CDR2 FQNNGV.

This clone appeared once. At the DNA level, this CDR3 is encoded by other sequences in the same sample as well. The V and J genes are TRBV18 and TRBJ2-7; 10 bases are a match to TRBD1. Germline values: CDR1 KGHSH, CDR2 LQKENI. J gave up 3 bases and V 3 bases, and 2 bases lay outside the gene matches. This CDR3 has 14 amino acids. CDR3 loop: CASSPGTGVYEQYF. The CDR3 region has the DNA TGTGCCAGCTCACCCGGGACAGGGGTCTACGAGCAGTACTTC. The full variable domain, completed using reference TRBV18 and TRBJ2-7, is NAGVMQNPRHLVRRRGQEARLRCSPMKGHSHVYWYRQLPEEGLKFMVYLQKENIIDESGMPKERFSAEFPKEGPSILRIQQVVRGDSAAYFCASSPGTGVYEQYFGPGTRLTVT.